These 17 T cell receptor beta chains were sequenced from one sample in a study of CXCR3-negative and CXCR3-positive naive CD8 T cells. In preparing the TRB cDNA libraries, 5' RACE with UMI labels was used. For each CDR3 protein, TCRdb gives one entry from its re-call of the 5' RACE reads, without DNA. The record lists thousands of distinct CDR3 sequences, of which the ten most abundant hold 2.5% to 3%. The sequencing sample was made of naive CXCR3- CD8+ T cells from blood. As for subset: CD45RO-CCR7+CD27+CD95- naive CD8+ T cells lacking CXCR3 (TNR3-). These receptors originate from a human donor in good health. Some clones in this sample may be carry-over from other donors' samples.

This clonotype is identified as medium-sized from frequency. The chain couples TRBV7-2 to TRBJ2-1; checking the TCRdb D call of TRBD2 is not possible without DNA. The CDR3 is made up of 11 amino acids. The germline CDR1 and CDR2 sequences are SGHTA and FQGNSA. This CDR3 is CASGLGNEQFF.

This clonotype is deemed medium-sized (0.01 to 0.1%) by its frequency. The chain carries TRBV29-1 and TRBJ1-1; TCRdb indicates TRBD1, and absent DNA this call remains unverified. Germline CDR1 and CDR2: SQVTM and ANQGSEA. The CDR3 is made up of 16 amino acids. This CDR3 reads CSVPRGLQGMDTDAFF.

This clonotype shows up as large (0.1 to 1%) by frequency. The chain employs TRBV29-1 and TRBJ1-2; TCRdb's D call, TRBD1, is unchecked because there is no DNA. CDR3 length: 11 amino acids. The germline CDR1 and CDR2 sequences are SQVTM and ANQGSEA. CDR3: CSVPGSGGYTF.

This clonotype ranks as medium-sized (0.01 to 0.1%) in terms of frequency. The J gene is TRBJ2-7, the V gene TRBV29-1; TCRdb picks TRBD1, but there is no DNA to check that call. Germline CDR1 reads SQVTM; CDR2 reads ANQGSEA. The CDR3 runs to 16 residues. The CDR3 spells CSVEGFETGDFYEQYF.

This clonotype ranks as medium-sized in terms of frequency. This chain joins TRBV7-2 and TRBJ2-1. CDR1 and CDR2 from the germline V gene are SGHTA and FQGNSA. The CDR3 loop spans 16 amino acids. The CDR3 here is CASSLGLISSYNEQFF.

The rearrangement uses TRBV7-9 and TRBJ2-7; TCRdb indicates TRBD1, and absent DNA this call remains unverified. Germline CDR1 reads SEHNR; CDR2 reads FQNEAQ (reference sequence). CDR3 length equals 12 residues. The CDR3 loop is CASSLGGQGQYF.

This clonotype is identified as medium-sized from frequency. CDR3 sequence reads: CASSPGPTGLYGYTF. The chain uses TRBV27 and TRBJ1-2; TCRdb reports TRBD1, a call that lacks DNA to check it against. Germline V gene sequence: CDR1 MNHEY, CDR2 SMNVEV (reference sequence). The CDR3 consists of 15 residues.

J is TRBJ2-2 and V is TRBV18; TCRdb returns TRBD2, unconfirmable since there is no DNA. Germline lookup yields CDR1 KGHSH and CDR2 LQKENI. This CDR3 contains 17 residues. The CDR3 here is CASSPSTSGTYTGELFF. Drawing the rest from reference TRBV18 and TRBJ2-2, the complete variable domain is NAGVMQNPRHLVRRRGQEARLRCSPMKGHSHVYWYRQLPEEGLKFMVYLQKENIIDESGMPKERFSAEFPKEGPSILRIQQVVRGDSAAYFCASSPSTSGTYTGELFFGEGSRLTVL.

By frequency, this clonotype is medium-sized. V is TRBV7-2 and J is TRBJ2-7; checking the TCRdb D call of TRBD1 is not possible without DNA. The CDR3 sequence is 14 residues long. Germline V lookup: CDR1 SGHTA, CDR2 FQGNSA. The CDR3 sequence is CASSLEPGYYEQYF.

CDR3 sequence: CASSLFGQAYEQYF. The rearrangement links TRBV28 to TRBJ2-7; checking the TCRdb D call of TRBD1 is not possible without DNA. Germline V gene data show CDR1 as MDHEN and CDR2 as SYDVKM. This CDR3 is 14 amino acids long.

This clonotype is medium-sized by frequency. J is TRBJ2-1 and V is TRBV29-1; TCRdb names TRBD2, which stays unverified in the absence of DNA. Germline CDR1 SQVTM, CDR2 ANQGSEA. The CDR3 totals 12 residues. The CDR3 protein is CSVDSQSPEQFF.

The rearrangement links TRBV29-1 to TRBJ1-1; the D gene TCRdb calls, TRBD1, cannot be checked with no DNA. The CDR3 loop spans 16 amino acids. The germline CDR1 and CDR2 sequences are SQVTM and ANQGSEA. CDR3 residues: CSASRQGRLMNTEAFF.

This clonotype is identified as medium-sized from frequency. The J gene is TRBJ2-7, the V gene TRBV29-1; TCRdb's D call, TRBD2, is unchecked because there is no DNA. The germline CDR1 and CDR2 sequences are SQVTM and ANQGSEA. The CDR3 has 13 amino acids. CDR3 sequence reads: CSVPGTSAYEQYF.

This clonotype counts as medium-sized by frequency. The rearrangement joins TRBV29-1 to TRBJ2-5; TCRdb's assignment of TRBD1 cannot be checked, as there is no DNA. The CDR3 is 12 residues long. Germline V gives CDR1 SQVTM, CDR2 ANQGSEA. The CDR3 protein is CSDMGEQETQYF.

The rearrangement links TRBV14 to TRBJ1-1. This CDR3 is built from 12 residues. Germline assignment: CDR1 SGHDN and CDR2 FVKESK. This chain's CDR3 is CASSRHRYEAFF.

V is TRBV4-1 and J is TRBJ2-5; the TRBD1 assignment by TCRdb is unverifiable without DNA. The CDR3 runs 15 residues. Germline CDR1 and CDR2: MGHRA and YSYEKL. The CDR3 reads CASSQIRTGGETQYF.

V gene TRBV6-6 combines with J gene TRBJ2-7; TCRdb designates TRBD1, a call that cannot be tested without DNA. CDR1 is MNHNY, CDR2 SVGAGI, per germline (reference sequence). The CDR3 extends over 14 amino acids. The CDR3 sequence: CASSYSGQYYEQYF.